The 7 T cell receptor beta chains below all came from one sample that was sequenced in a study of blood T cell repertoires in COVID-19. Measured with immunoSEQ multiplex PCR; TCRdb has only the in-frame clones, and not every one. The data contain over 100,000 clones, more than 85% of them seen just once; the ten biggest clones take up approximately 6%. The material sequenced was peripheral blood. These receptors were obtained from a human donor in a cohort sampled during active COVID-19.

The chain carries TRBV19 and TRBJ1-3; D is perhaps TRBD1 (6 bases). CDR3 length equals 16 residues. Germline CDR1 LNHDA, CDR2 SQIVND (reference sequence). V dropped 0 bases and J dropped 1 base, with 10 bases sitting between them. DNA of the CDR3: TGTGCCAGTAGTATAGATGCCAGGGGTTCTGGAAACACCATATATTTT. Translation: CASSIDARGSGNTIYF. Full variable domain (missing parts from reference TRBV19 and TRBJ1-3): DGGITQSPKYLFRKEGQNVTLSCEQNLNHDAMYWYRQDPGQGLRLIYYSQIVNDFQKGDIAEGYSVSREKKESFPLTVTSAQKNPTAFYLCASSIDARGSGNTIYFGEGSWLTVV.

The genes are TRBV12-3 or TRBV12-4 and TRBJ1-1; D might be TRBD1 (5 bases). CDR3 length equals 13 residues. V was cut by 6 bases and J by 9 bases, with 17 bases left in between. CDR3 in amino acids: CASSQGLGGKAFF. The CDR3 coding sequence is TGTGCCAGCAGCCAGGGACTCGGGGGAAAAGCTTTCTTT.

V usage is TRBV5-1 and J usage is TRBJ2-3; TRBD2 aligns across 13 bases. The ends lost 3 bases at V and 0 bases at J; junction bases unmatched: 7. The CDR3 covers 18 residues. CDR1 and CDR2 (germline): SGHRS, YFSETQ. The CDR3 region is CASSWGLAGNPSTDTQYF. In DNA, the CDR3 is TGCGCCAGCAGCTGGGGACTAGCGGGGAACCCAAGCACAGATACGCAGTATTTT. Full variable domain (rest looked up from reference TRBV5-1 and TRBJ2-3): KAGVTQTPRYLIKTRGQQVTLSCSPISGHRSVSWYQQTPGQGLQFLFEYFSETQRNKGNFPGRFSGRQFSNSRSEMNVSTLELGDSALYLCASSWGLAGNPSTDTQYFGPGTRLTVL.

CDR3 bases: TGTGCCAGCAGTGAATCATCTAGCCGACATAACACCGGGGAGCTGTTTTTT. The encoded protein is CASSESSSRHNTGELFF. The chain couples TRBV25-1 to TRBJ2-2; D possibly corresponds to TRBD2 (5 bases). CDR3 length: 17 amino acids. Looked up from germline, CDR1 is MGHDK and CDR2 is SYGVNS. The V gene lost 1 base and the J gene lost 2 bases, with 14 bases spanning the gap. Together with reference TRBV25-1 and TRBJ2-2, the CDR3 gives the full variable domain: EADIYQTPRYLVIGTGKKITLECSQTMGHDKMYWYQQDPGMELHLIHYSYGVNSTEKGDLSSESTVSRIRTEHFPLTLESARPSHTSQYLCASSESSSRHNTGELFFGEGSRLTVL.

This clone occurred a few times. The rearrangement joins TRBV20-1 to TRBJ2-1, with 10 bases aligning to TRBD2. This CDR3 spans 15 amino acids. Germline V gene data show CDR1 as DFQATT and CDR2 as SNEGSKA (reference sequence). J was trimmed by 5 bases and V by 3 bases; bases with no gene match: 7. The CDR3 bases are TGCAGTGCTAGTACCTTAGCGGGAGGCCACAATGAGCAGTTCTTC. The encoded protein is CSASTLAGGHNEQFF.

The chain carries TRBV30 and TRBJ1-6; maybe TRBD1 (6 bases). Germline assignment: CDR1 GTSNPN and CDR2 SVGIG (reference sequence). CDR3 length equals 15 residues. The V gene lost 6 bases and the J gene lost 9 bases, with 21 bases spanning the gap. The CDR3 region has the DNA TGTGCCTGCCTCCCGCAACAGGGAATACGTTCACCCCTCCACTTT. Translated, it gives CACLPQQGIRSPLHF.

The chain employs TRBV18 and TRBJ2-7; a possible D gene is TRBD1 (5 bases). The CDR3 is 15 amino acids. Per germline, CDR1 KGHSH and CDR2 LQKENI. The V gene lost 2 bases and the J gene lost 2 bases, with 13 bases spanning the gap. DNA of the CDR3: TGTGCCAGCTCACCAGGGCAGGGTGGTGCCTACGAGCAGTACTTC. This translates into CASSPGQGGAYEQYF.